This T cell receptor beta chain was sequenced in a study of monozygotic twins with inflammatory bowel disease (dated by TCRdb to the late 2010s). In terms of the full investigation: The full study comprised 28 monozygotic twin pairs: nine German pairs (four IBD-concordant, five IBD-discordant) and 19 IBD-discordant Danish pairs. The search for disease-associated traits relied mainly on comparing IBD patients with their genetically identical healthy co-twins within discordant pairs. Each individual had, on average, about 151 000 unique TCRalpha sequences and 181 000 unique TCRbeta sequences available for analysis.

The germline V gene (reference sequence) sets CDR1 to LNHDA and CDR2 to SQIVND. From the cysteine up to the phenylalanine, the CDR3 has a length of 18 residues. A DNA sequence was not provided. From each donor, an approximately 2.4 ml peripheral blood sample was collected into PAXgene tubes and kept at -80 degrees C. Without T cell sorting, total RNA was isolated from whole blood using the PAXgene blood miRNA kit on an automated QIAcube. Deep TCRalpha and TCRbeta repertoire profiling with unique molecular barcoding was performed on peripheral blood of monozygotic twin pairs concordant or discordant for inflammatory bowel disease. Smoking habits were recorded for all twin pairs, and individuals were classified as current, former or never smokers. Worth noting for this clonotype: It lacks a known antigen.

General conclusions and limits of the study: The analysis was unable to tell apart different T cell subtypes. No single strong signal or clonotype linked to IBD turned up in the results, so the idea that one exists was not supported. IBD patients shared fewer clonotypes with other individuals than healthy twins did, most markedly in patients showing signs of disease activity. Repertoire similarity did not differ between concordant and discordant twins, possibly due to limited statistical power. TCRbeta repertoire diversity, by inverse Simpson index, was decreased in IBD patients compared with their healthy co-twins. Because patients received different immunosuppressive treatments, the repertoires may have picked up extra background noise and variability between individuals.

Libraries were constructed by 5' RACE. Preparation of each TCR library used around 3.5 ug of total RNA. For each sample, cDNA was synthesized in eight separate reactions using SMARTScribe reverse transcriptase. During cDNA synthesis, template switching was used to introduce unique molecular identifiers that contained a 6-nucleotide sample barcode. TCRalpha and TCRbeta cDNA was amplified by two nested PCRs of about 15 and 9 cycles, with bead purification after each PCR. Before amplification, the cDNA was treated with uracil DNA-glycosylase and purified using the QIAquick PCR purification kit. The second PCR added Illumina TruSeq-compatible adapters along with sample-specific barcodes. Library quality and concentration were checked on TapeStation and Qubit, and libraries were pooled at about 4.9 ng each. Pooled libraries were sequenced on an Illumina HiSeq2500 single-index Rapid Run with 2 x 100 bp reads and custom sequencing primers. In the paper's pipeline: UMI-based consensus assembly with MiGEC version 1.2.6 was used to correct PCR and sequencing errors. MiXCR version 2.1.1 handled V(D)J alignment, clonotype assembly and CDR3 extraction. To normalise gene usage, clonotype sharing and MAIT/NKT TCR abundance, the analysis used the top 1000, 10 000 and 20 000 clonotypes per sample. Diversity was computed as the inverse Simpson index with the vegan R package after downsampling to 27 000 UMIs. Statistical testing used paired Mann-Whitney U tests on the discordant twin pairs and applied Benjamini-Hochberg correction for multiple testing. Once TCRdb had reprocessed the reads, it stored one entry per CDR3 protein sequence and supplied no DNA. The V and J calls here are based on TCRdb, not the publication. The sample's own table lists nearly 450,000 distinct CDR3 sequences. The top ten clonotypes cover roughly 2.3% of the sample.

The V and J genes are TRBV19 and TRBJ2-7; TCRdb's D gene call, TRBD2, goes unchecked for lack of DNA. This receptor was obtained from a human donor with ulcerative colitis or Crohn's disease, or a healthy co-twin of an affected twin (not recorded which). Sequenced material: blood. The CDR3 has the sequence CASSPLGIAGGIRYEQYF.